This TCR beta chain was sequenced in a study of blood T cells in healthy people across ages. Then a second PCR, running roughly 7 to 11 cycles, was carried out with a sample-barcoded 5' primer and a J-beta primer mix. Each CDR3 protein is one row after TCRdb ran MiXCR on the 5' RACE reads. Here the sample spans 550,000 to 800,000 distinct CDR3 sequences, less than 40% being singletons. Study-wide results and limits: Roughly linear age-related decline in beta diversity appeared, significant by age about 37.

Germline CDR1 reads SGHRS; CDR2 reads YFSETQ. V was shortened by 2 bases and J by 5 bases, with 18 bases between the two germline ends. This CDR3 is built from 16 residues. A word on this clonotype: Its antigen is unknown.

The chain is built from TRBV5-1 and TRBJ2-3; possible D gene TRBD1, 6 bases. The source of this sequence is a woman older than 75 in good health. The specimen was blood. The CDR3 DNA is TGCGCCAGCAGCTTCGGGGACGCAGGGGCGGAAGATACGCAGTATTTT. It is translated as CASSFGDAGAEDTQYF.